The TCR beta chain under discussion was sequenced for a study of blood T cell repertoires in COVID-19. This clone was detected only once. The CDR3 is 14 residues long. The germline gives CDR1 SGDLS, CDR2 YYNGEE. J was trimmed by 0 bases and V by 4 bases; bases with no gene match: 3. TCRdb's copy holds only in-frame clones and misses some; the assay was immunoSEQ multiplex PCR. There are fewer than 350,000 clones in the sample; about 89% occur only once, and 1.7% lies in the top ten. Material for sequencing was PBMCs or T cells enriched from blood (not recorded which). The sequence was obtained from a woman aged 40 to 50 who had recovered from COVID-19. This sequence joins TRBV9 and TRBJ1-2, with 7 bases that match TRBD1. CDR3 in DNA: TGTGCCAGCAGCCCAGGGACAGCTAACTATGGCTACACCTTC. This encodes CASSPGTANYGYTF.